A selection of T cell receptor beta chains follows, all from one sample in a study of T cell responses to AZD1222 COVID-19 vaccine. Clones were read by immunoSEQ multiplex PCR, and TCRdb kept only the in-frame ones, dropping some. The sample has 150,000 or so clones, roughly nine tenths seen once. The sample in question was peripheral blood, obtained 28 days after the second AZD1222 dose. These receptors were collected from an adult who received the AZD1222 COVID-19 vaccine. Each CDR3 is given without its conserved first and last residue. A D gene is named only where the DNA matches it firmly. The size entry is marked missing in some rows and otherwise reads once, few, many or a size class.

13,once,TRBJ2-7,TRBV3-1/TRBV3-2,-,ASSQAVGAPYEQY
9,-,TRBJ2-7,TRBV12-3/TRBV12-4,-,ASSFGGGTY
12,-,TRBJ1-6,TRBV6-4,TRBD1,ASSEGQGRSPLH
13,-,TRBJ1-1,TRBV4-3,TRBD1,ASSLTDRGWTEAF
14,-,TRBJ1-2,TRBV4-1,TRBD1,ASSRGQGVGTDGYT
19,-,TRBJ2-1,TRBV7-8,TRBD1,ASSDRRIGQGSSMWGKGQF
10,-,TRBJ1-1,TRBV19,TRBD1,ASRAGQAEAF
13,-,TRBJ2-1,TRBV5-4,-,ASSSPWLTSNEQF
14,-,TRBJ2-2,TRBV3-1/TRBV3-2,-,ASSQVGRQNTGELF
14,-,TRBJ2-3,TRBV21-1,-,ASSKDDRLSTDTQY
15,-,TRBJ2-7,TRBV10-3,TRBD2,AISASGRTPYSLEQY
13,-,TRBJ1-1,TRBV6-2/TRBV6-3,-,ASSRPGEWNTEAF
11,-,TRBJ1-1,TRBV7-2,-,ASSPYRATEAF
12,-,TRBJ2-1,TRBV29-1,-,SDQWGSAYNEQF
9,-,TRBJ1-1,TRBV25-1,-,ASSVKSRAF
12,-,TRBJ2-1,TRBV7-3,-,ASSSTGGNNEQF
12,-,TRBJ2-7,TRBV4-3,-,ASSRVRGEGEQY
14,-,TRBJ2-3,TRBV5-1,TRBD2,ASSLGTSGSTDTQY
12,-,TRBJ1-1,TRBV18,-,ASSPILTDTEAF
15,-,TRBJ1-2,TRBV29-1,-,SVEDLPHRDGRYGYT
14,once,TRBJ1-1,TRBV19,TRBD1,ASSRGDRGQKTEAF
16,-,TRBJ2-4,TRBV7-2,TRBD2,ASSSGLAALISVDIQY
12,-,TRBJ2-1,TRBV19,-,ASSPRRENNEQF
16,-,TRBJ1-2,TRBV5-6,TRBD1,ASSANRGRGRRSYGYT
13,-,TRBJ1-1,TRBV27,-,ASSSWAGVGTEAF
11,-,TRBJ1-2,TRBV5-6,-,ASSLMLVYGYT
15,-,TRBJ2-3,TRBV5-1,TRBD2,ASSLDVASGSLDTQY
12,-,TRBJ2-3,TRBV7-2,-,ASSPRVGVDTQY
13,-,TRBJ1-2,TRBV2,-,ASSEQGFANYGYT
14,-,TRBJ1-4,TRBV28,-,ASSLFWRTENEKLF
16,once,TRBJ2-6,TRBV28,TRBD2,ASSSPAGGISGANVLT
12,-,TRBJ1-1,TRBV6-2/TRBV6-3,-,ASSPALGGTEAF
10,-,TRBJ1-5,TRBV27,-,ASSTGNQPQH
12,-,TRBJ2-1,TRBV5-1,TRBD2,ASSSGTRGNEQF
12,-,TRBJ2-3,TRBV30,-,AWNRALGTDTQY
9,-,TRBJ2-1,TRBV5-1,-,ASSSFNEQF
10,once,TRBJ1-2,TRBV29-1,TRBD1,SMLGQMEDYT
13,once,TRBJ2-7,TRBV4-1,-,ASSHVQSSSAEQY
14,-,TRBJ2-3,TRBV7-3,-,ASSLNSPSKGDTQY
12,once,TRBJ2-3,TRBV6-6,TRBD1,ASKDRAPDHDEY
13,-,TRBJ2-4,TRBV5-4,TRBD1,ASSLPTGNSDIQY
14,-,TRBJ2-2,TRBV7-7,TRBD1,ASSFSRGLNTGELF
12,-,TRBJ1-1,TRBV11-3,-,ASSLGDANTEAF
11,-,TRBJ2-3,TRBV6-5,-,ASGQGTTDTQY
14,-,TRBJ2-1,TRBV19,TRBD1,ASSILGQGRYNEQF
16,-,TRBJ2-3,TRBV7-9,TRBD2,ASSLGGLAGVGTDTQY